This passage covers 10 T cell receptor beta chains from one sample sequenced in a study of T cells in Graves' hyperthyroidism and ophthalmopathy. What was amplified from RNA transcripts were TCR beta CDR3 regions. First-round RT-PCR with HTBI primers amplified the TCR CDR3 region. TCRdb re-derived calls from the multiplex PCR reads in MiXCR, one entry per CDR3 protein. This sample has approximately 640,000 distinct CDR3 sequences, with 15% to 20% found just once. The sample consisted of blood. Receptors originate from a man over 45 with Graves' hyperthyroidism.

The rearrangement uses TRBV2 and TRBJ2-7; 8 positions match TRBD2. TRBJ2-1 matches the DNA end more closely, so the J call is doubtful. Germline V lookup: CDR1 SNHLY, CDR2 FYNNEI. The CDR3 has 15 residues. CDR3 residues: CASSVAAGVSYEQFF. CDR3 coding DNA: TGTGCCAGCAGCGTAGCAGCGGGAGTTTCCTATGAGCAGTTCTTC.

The table lists this clonotype with a few counts. The chain joins TRBV20-1 to TRBJ1-6; possible D gene TRBD1, 5 bases. Trimming pared 0 bases from V and 10 bases from J, leaving 22 bases between. The CDR3 has 17 residues. Germline V gives CDR1 DFQATT, CDR2 SNEGSKA (reference sequence). The CDR3 sequence is CSARDDGAPGYGSPLHF. CDR3 bases: TGCAGTGCTAGAGACGACGGGGCGCCGGGCTATGGGTCACCCCTCCACTTT.

The sample holds many counts of this clonotype. The DNA for the CDR3 is TGTGCCAGCAGCTTTAATTTGTGGGGGAGGGAAGAGACCCAGTACTTC. It is translated as CASSFNLWGREETQYF. This sequence joins TRBV7-9 and TRBJ2-5, with 7 bases that match TRBD2. Germline CDR1 is SEHNR and CDR2 is FQNEAQ (reference sequence). The CDR3 spans 16 residues. Trimming cost V 3 bases and J 3 bases; bases outside gene matches: 10. The full variable domain, its missing parts supplied by reference TRBV7-9 and TRBJ2-5, is DTGVSQNPRHKITKRGQNVTFRCDPISEHNRLYWYRQTLGQGPEFLTYFQNEAQLEKSRLLSDRFSAERPKGSFSTLEIQRTEQGDSAMYLCASSFNLWGREETQYFGPGTRLLVL.

This sequence joins TRBV12-3 or TRBV12-4 and TRBJ2-1; 9 bases line up with TRBD2. The CDR3 is 16 amino acids. V gave up 3 bases and J gave up 5 bases; unmatched junction bases: 8. The CDR3 nucleotides read TGTGCCAGCAGTTTCGCGGGAGGGCAAAACAACAATGAGCAGTTCTTC. Translating gives CASSFAGGQNNNEQFF.

The table lists this clonotype with many counts. CDR3 region: CSARAKTVIDEQYF. The CDR3, as DNA: TGCAGTGCTAGAGCTAAGACGGTTATCGACGAGCAGTACTTC. The chain employs TRBV20-1 and TRBJ2-7, with D hard to call. The CDR3 length is 14 residues. V dropped 1 base and J dropped 5 bases, with 15 bases sitting between them. Germline CDR1 reads DFQATT; CDR2 reads SNEGSKA (reference sequence).

The chain recombines TRBV2 with TRBJ2-7, with 9 bases identical to TRBD1. The germline CDR1 and CDR2 sequences are SNHLY and FYNNEI. The CDR3 has 12 residues. With 6 bases clipped from V and 12 bases from J, the junction kept 9 bases outside the gene matches. The CDR3 protein is CASREGQGAPYF. The DNA of the CDR3 is TGTGCCAGCAGGGAGGGACAGGGAGCACCGTACTTC. Full variable domain (missing parts from reference TRBV2 and TRBJ2-7): EPEVTQTPSHQVTQMGQEVILRCVPISNHLYFYWYRQILGQKVEFLVSFYNNEISEKSEIFDDQFSVERPDGSNFTLKIRSTKLEDSAMYFCASREGQGAPYFGPGTRLTVT.

The sample holds many counts of this clonotype. CDR3 DNA: TGTGCCAGCAGTGAAAGGCCCGTATCCTACGAGCAGTACTTC. This translates into CASSERPVSYEQYF. The V gene is TRBV2, the J gene TRBJ2-7; D gene uncertain. V was trimmed by 2 bases and J by 1 base, leaving 9 bases between them. CDR1 and CDR2 from the germline V gene are SNHLY and FYNNEI. The CDR3 is 14 amino acids.

This clonotype was observed many times. The V and J genes are TRBV28 and TRBJ2-7; TRBD2 is a possible D gene (5 bases). CDR3 length equals 16 residues. CDR1 is MDHEN and CDR2 is SYDVKM in the germline V gene. V was cut by 7 bases and J by 2 bases, with 21 bases left in between. This CDR3 reads CASTSPGTPSTYEQYF. CDR3 coding DNA: TGTGCCAGCACTTCGCCGGGAACCCCGAGTACCTACGAGCAGTACTTC.

This clonotype was observed many times. J is TRBJ2-1 and V is TRBV12-3 or TRBV12-4, with no clear D. Trimming cost V 3 bases and J 0 bases, with 12 bases left between them. The CDR3 consists of 16 residues. This CDR3 reads CASSLGRASSYNEQFF. Here the CDR3 DNA reads TGTGCCAGCAGTTTGGGAAGGGCCAGCTCCTACAATGAGCAGTTCTTC.

The table lists this clonotype with many counts. This sequence joins TRBV12-3 or TRBV12-4 and TRBJ1-2; TRBD1 matches at 7 bases. CDR3 length: 13 residues. Unmatched junction bases numbered 9, after V lost 6 bases and J lost 8 bases. CDR3 nucleotide sequence: TGTGCCAGCAGAGAGAAGACAGGGTTGGGCTACACCTTC. This gives the protein CASREKTGLGYTF.